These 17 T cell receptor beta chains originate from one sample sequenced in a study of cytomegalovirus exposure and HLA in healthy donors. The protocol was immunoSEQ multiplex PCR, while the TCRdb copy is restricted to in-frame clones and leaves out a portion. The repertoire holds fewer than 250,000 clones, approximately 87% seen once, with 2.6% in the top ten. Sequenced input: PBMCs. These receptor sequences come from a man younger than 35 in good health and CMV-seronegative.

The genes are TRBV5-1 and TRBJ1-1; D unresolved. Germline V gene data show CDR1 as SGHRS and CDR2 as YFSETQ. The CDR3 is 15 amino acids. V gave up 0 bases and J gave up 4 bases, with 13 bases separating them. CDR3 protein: CASSLAERRFTEAFF. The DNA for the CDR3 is TGCGCCAGCAGCTTGGCGGAGAGGAGGTTCACTGAAGCTTTCTTT.

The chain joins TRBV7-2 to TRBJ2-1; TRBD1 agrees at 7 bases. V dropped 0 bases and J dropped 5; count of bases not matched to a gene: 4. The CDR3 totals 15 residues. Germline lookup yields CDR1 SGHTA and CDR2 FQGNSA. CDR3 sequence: CASSLAGGAHNEQFF. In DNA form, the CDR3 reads TGTGCCAGCAGCTTAGCAGGGGGCGCCCACAATGAGCAGTTCTTC.

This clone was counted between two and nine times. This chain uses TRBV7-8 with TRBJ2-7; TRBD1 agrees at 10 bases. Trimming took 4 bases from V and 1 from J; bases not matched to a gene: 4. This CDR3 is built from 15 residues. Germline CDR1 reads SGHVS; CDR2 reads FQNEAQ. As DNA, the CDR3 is TGTGCCAGCAGCTCCGACAGGGGGCTATCCTACGAGCAGTACTTC. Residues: CASSSDRGLSYEQYF.

CDR3 loop: CASSPWGVDTEAFF. DNA for the CDR3: TGTGCCAGCAGTCCATGGGGAGTGGACACTGAAGCTTTCTTT. The chain combines TRBV27 with TRBJ1-1; D not certain. V was trimmed by 5 bases and J by 3 bases, leaving 13 bases between them. The CDR3 is 14 amino acids. Per germline, CDR1 MNHEY and CDR2 SMNVEV (reference sequence).

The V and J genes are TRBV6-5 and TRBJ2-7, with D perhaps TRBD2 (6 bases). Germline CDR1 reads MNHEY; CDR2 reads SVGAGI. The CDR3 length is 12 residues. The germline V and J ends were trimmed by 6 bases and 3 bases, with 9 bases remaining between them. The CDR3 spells CASRGDFYEQYF. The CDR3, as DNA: TGTGCCAGCAGAGGGGACTTCTACGAGCAGTACTTC.

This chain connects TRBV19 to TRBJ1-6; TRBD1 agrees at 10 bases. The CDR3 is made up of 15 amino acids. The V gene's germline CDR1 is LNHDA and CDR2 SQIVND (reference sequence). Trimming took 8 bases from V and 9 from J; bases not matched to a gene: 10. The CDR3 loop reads CASGFLTGGGSPLHF. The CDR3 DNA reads TGTGCCAGTGGATTTTTGACAGGGGGCGGTTCACCCCTCCACTTT.

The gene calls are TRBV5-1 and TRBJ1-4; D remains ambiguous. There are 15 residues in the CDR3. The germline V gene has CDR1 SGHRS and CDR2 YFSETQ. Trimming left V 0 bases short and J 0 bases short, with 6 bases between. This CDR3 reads CASSLVPATNEKLFF. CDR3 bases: TGCGCCAGCAGCTTGGTCCCCGCAACTAATGAAAAACTGTTTTTT.

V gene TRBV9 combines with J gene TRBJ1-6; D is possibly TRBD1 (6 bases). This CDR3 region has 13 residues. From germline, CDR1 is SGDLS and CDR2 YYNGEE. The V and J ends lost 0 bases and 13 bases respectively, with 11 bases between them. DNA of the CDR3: TGTGCCAGCAGCGTAGAGGGGGTGAGCCCCCTCCACTTT. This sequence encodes CASSVEGVSPLHF.

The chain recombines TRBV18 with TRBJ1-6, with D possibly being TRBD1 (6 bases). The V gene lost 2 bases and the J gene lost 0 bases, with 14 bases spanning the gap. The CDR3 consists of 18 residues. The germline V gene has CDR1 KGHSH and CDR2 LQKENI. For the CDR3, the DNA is TGTGCCAGCTCACCAAATCCGGGACACAGCTCCTATAATTCACCCCTCCACTTT. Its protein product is CASSPNPGHSSYNSPLHF.

As DNA, the CDR3 is TGTGCCAGCAGCTTAGGGCAGGGGGTGTACACTGAAGCTTTCTTT. Its translation: CASSLGQGVYTEAFF. The chain is built from TRBV7-9 and TRBJ1-1; 7 bases are shared with TRBD1. The CDR3 spans 15 residues. The V segment lost 1 base and the J segment 3 bases; nucleotides outside the gene matches: 5. Germline CDR1 reads SEHNR; CDR2 reads FQNEAQ (reference sequence).

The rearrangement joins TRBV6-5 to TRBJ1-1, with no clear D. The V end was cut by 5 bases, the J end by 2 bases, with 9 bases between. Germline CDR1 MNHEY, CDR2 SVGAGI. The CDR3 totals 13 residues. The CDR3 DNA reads TGTGCCAGCAGTCCTCGACACAACACTGAAGCTTTCTTT. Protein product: CASSPRHNTEAFF.

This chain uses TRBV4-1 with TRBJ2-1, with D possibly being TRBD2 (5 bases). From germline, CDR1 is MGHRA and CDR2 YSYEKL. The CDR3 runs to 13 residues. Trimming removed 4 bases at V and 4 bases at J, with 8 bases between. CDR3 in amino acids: CASSPDYYNEQFF. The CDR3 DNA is TGCGCCAGCAGCCCCGACTATTACAATGAGCAGTTCTTC.

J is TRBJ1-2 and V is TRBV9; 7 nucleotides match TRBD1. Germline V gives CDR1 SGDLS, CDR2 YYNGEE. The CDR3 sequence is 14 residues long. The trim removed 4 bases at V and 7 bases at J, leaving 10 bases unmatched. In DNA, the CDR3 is TGTGCCAGCAGCCCACGACAGGGTTTTGGTGGCTACACCTTC. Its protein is CASSPRQGFGGYTF.

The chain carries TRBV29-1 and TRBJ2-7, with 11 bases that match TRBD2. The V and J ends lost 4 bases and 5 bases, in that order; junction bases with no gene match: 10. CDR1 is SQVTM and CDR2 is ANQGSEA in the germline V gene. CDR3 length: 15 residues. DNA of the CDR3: TGCAGCGTTGGCGCCTTAGCGGGGGGGTCTAACGAGCAGTACTTC. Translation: CSVGALAGGSNEQYF.

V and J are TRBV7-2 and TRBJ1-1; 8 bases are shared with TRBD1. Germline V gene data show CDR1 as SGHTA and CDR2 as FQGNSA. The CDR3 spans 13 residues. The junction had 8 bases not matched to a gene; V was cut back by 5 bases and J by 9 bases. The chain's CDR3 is CASSENRGRQAFF. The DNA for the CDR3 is TGTGCCAGCAGCGAAAACAGGGGGAGGCAAGCTTTCTTT.

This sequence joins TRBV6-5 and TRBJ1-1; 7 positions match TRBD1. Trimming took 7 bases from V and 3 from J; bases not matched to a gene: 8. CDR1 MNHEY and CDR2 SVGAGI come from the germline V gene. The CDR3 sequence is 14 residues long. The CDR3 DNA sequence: TGTGCCAGCACCCCGACAGGGATTTACACTGAAGCTTTCTTT. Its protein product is CASTPTGIYTEAFF.

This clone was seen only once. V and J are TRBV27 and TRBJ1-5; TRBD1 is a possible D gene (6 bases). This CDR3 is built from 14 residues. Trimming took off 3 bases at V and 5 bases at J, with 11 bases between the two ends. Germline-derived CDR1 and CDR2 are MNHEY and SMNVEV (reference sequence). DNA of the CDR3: TGTGCCAGCAGTTTTAGGGACACAGATCAGCCCCAGCATTTT. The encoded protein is CASSFRDTDQPQHF.